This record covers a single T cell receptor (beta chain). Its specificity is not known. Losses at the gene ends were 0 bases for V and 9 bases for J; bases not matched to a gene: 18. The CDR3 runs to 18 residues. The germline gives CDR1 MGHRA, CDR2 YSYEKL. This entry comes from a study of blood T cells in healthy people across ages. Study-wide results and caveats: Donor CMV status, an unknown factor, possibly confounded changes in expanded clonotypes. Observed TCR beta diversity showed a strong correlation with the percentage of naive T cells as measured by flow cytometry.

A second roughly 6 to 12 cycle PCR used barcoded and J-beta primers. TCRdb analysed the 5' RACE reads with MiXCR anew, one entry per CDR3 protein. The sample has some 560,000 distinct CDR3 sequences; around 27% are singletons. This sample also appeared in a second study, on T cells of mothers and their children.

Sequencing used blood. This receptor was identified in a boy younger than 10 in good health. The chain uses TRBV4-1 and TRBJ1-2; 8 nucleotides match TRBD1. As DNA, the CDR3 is TGCGCCAGCAGCCAAGAGTCCCTTCGGGACAGGCCAGCGGGAAGCTACACCTTC. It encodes CASSQESLRDRPAGSYTF.